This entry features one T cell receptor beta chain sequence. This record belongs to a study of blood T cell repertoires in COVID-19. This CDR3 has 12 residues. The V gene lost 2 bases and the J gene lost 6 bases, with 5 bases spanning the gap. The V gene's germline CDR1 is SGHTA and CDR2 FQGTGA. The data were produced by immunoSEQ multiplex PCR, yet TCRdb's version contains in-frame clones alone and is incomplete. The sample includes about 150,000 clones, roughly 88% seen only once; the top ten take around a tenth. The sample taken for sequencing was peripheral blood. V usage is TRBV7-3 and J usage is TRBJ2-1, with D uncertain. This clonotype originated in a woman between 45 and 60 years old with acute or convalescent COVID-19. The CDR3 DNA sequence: TGTGCCAGCAGCTTACCCCGCAATGAGCAGTTCTTC. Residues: CASSLPRNEQFF.